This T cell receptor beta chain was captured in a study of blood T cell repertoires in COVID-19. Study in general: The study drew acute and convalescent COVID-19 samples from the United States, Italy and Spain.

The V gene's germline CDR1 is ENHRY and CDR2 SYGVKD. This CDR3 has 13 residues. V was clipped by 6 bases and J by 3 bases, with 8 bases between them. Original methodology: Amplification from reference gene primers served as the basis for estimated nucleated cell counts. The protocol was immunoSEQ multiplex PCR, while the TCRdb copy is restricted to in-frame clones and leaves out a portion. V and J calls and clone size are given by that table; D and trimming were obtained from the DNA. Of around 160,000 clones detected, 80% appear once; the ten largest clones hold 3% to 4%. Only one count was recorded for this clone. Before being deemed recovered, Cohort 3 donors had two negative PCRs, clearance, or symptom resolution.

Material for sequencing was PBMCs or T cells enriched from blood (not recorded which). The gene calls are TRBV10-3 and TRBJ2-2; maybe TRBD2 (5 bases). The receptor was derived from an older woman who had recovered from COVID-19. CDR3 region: CAISEEDTGELFF. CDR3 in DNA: TGTGCCATCAGCGAGGAGGACACCGGGGAGCTGTTTTTT.